This T cell receptor (beta chain) was profiled in a study of T cells in Graves' hyperthyroidism and ophthalmopathy. CDR3 size: 14 residues. Germline loops: CDR1 SEHNR, CDR2 FQNEAQ (reference sequence). V lost 5 bases and J 3 bases, leaving 14 bases between the germline ends. What was amplified from RNA transcripts were TCR beta CDR3 regions. Primed by the HTBI set, a first-round RT-PCR was run on the TCR CDR3. TCRdb processed the multiplex PCR reads anew with MiXCR; each CDR3 protein has one entry. The sample lists about 760,000 distinct CDR3 sequences, around 40% occurring once. The chain combines TRBV7-9 with TRBJ2-7; perhaps TRBD2 as D (6 bases). This TCR was recovered from a woman aged 40-49 years with Graves' hyperthyroidism. Sequenced sample: blood. In nucleotides, the CDR3 is TGTGCCAGCAGCCACCGGGAGAACAACTACGAGCAGTACTTC. This encodes CASSHRENNYEQYF. Full variable domain (rest looked up from reference TRBV7-9 and TRBJ2-7): DTGVSQNPRHKITKRGQNVTFRCDPISEHNRLYWYRQTLGQGPEFLTYFQNEAQLEKSRLLSDRFSAERPKGSFSTLEIQRTEQGDSAMYLCASSHRENNYEQYFGPGTRLTVT.